What follows are 5 T cell receptor beta chains derived from one specimen sequenced in a study of beta chain features in type 1 diabetes. Expressed TCRB transcripts were sequenced after all isolated RNA was converted to cDNA. The table came from immunoSEQ multiplex PCR; TCRdb's copy has only in-frame clones and leaves some out. This table holds 200,000 to 250,000 clones, 9.6% found once. Sequences were obtained from naive CD4+ T cells from blood. These receptors were collected from a woman under 30 in good health.

The chain is built from TRBV5-1 and TRBJ2-3; 7 bases are shared with TRBD1. The ends lost 4 bases at V and 6 bases at J; junction bases unmatched: 5. Germline lookup yields CDR1 SGHRS and CDR2 YFSETQ. This CDR3 is 13 amino acids long. The CDR3 DNA reads as TGCGCCAGCAGCATTGACAGGGCGGATACGCAGTATTTT. It translates to CASSIDRADTQYF.

This rearrangement joins TRBV6-1 to TRBJ1-4, with D unresolved. Germline CDR1 reads MNHNS; CDR2 reads SASEGT. Trimming took off 6 bases at V and 0 bases at J, with 8 bases between the two ends. The length of the CDR3 is 14 residues. Here the CDR3 DNA reads TGTGCCAGCAGGGTCCGGGCAACTAATGAAAAACTGTTTTTT. It translates to CASRVRATNEKLFF.

This chain connects TRBV19 to TRBJ1-2, with TRBD1 as a possible D gene (5 bases). Germline V gene data show CDR1 as LNHDA and CDR2 as SQIVND (reference sequence). The CDR3 contains 14 residues. The V end was cut by 0 bases, the J end by 4 bases, with 9 bases between. The CDR3 reads CASSIEGGAYGYTF. The CDR3 nucleotides are TGTGCCAGTAGTATAGAGGGGGGAGCCTATGGCTACACCTTC. The full variable domain, with the rest looked up from reference TRBV19 and TRBJ1-2, is DGGITQSPKYLFRKEGQNVTLSCEQNLNHDAMYWYRQDPGQGLRLIYYSQIVNDFQKGDIAEGYSVSREKKESFPLTVTSAQKNPTAFYLCASSIEGGAYGYTFGSGTRLTVV.

The chain couples TRBV10-1 to TRBJ1-2; perhaps TRBD1 as D (5 bases). Between the trimmed V and J ends, which lost 6 bases and 1 base, there was a span of 9 bases. Germline CDR1 and CDR2: WNHNN and SYGVQD (reference sequence). The CDR3 contains 13 residues. The CDR3 sequence is CASRRGGNYGYTF. In nucleotides, the CDR3 is TGCGCCAGCAGACGCGGGGGTAACTATGGCTACACCTTC.

The rearrangement joins TRBV2 to TRBJ2-3; D not resolved. The V and J ends lost 1 base and 2 bases respectively, with 10 bases between them. The CDR3 has 15 residues. Germline V gives CDR1 SNHLY, CDR2 FYNNEI. CDR3 protein: CASSEVPGYTDTQYF. DNA for the CDR3: TGTGCCAGCAGTGAAGTTCCCGGGTACACAGATACGCAGTATTTT.